This TCR beta chain comes out of a study of T-cell reconstitution after alpha-beta-depleted transplantation in children. Study observations and caveats: The origin of alpha-beta T cells about two months after transplant was reportedly several hundred expanded graft clones. Surviving thymic progenitors and recipient T cells were the source of high TCRbeta diversity at day 60 in some patients. The authors attributed T-cell counts and diversity one year after transplant mostly to newly produced T cells.

A note on this clonotype: The antigen is unknown.

CDR3 length equals 17 residues. Deletions cut 0 bases from V and 2 bases from J, with 14 bases between. Per germline, CDR1 SQVTM and CDR2 ANQGSEA. Preparation of the TCRbeta library was carried out with unique molecular identifiers. TCRdb re-derived calls from the PCR reads in MiXCR, one entry per CDR3 protein. The data contain more than 400,000 distinct CDR3 sequences, about 40% of them singletons. The starting material was PBMCs, obtained before TCRalphabeta/CD19-depleted stem cell transplant. This TCR derives from a girl aged 2 to 9 with aplastic anemia, due to receive a stem cell transplant. The chain combines TRBV29-1 with TRBJ1-6; D is unresolved. This CDR3 is CSVEDRGRNPYNSPLHF. The CDR3 nucleotides are TGCAGCGTTGAAGATCGTGGCAGGAATCCCTATAATTCACCCCTCCACTTT.